In this sample, the clone carrying this T cell receptor (beta chain) turned up a few times. The source of the sample is a study of blood T cell repertoires in COVID-19. Across the study: Some COVID-19 samples were acute and others convalescent; all came from the United States, Italy and Spain. Nucleic acid was either cDNA or gDNA, and it came from T cells, B-cell-depleted T cells, or PBMCs.

Authors' data handling: Reference gene primer amplification gave estimated nucleated cell counts. Produced via immunoSEQ multiplex PCR; TCRdb's table is partial and in-frame only. V and J calls and clone size are those listed in that table; D and trimming were worked out from the DNA. The profile shows some 35,000 clones, roughly 80% of them singletons. The receptor comes from a man aged 45-60 years with acute or convalescent COVID-19. The sample comprised peripheral blood.

In nucleotides, the CDR3 is TGCGCCAGCAGCCCCGGGGGTAGCGGGGGGGTGAGCGAGCAGTACTTC. This codes for CASSPGGSGGVSEQYF. V gene TRBV5-1 combines with J gene TRBJ2-7; TRBD2 matches 11 bases. CDR1 SGHRS and CDR2 YFSETQ come from the germline V gene. This CDR3 comprises 16 residues. V was pared by 4 bases and J by 6 bases, with 12 bases of the junction left unmatched.